This T cell receptor (beta chain) was captured in a study of blood T cells in healthy people across ages. For the second PCR, which ran for about 6 to 12 cycles, a sample-barcoded 5' primer and a J-beta primer mix were used. One entry per CDR3 protein, called by TCRdb with MiXCR from the 5' RACE reads. The table includes hundreds of thousands of distinct CDR3 sequences, 25% to 30% detected once. Germline V CDR1 and CDR2: LGHNA, YNFKEQ. V shed 5 bases and J shed 9 bases, with 23 bases lying between them. The length of the CDR3 is 16 residues. This clonotype was recorded many times. A read error is possible here, since a much larger clone lies one base away.

Source material: blood. The chain links TRBV4-2 to TRBJ2-1; D possibly corresponds to TRBD1 (5 bases). The clonotype comes from a woman over 75 in good health. The chain's CDR3 is CASSVQGQGPWGEQFF. The CDR3 nucleotides read TGTGCCAGCAGCGTCCAAGGGCAGGGTCCCTGGGGTGAGCAGTTCTTC.